The T cell receptor beta chain under discussion was sequenced for a study of blood T cell repertoires in COVID-19. Study in general: Acute and convalescent COVID-19 samples came from the United States, Italy and Spain.

Assay used: immunoSEQ multiplex PCR; TCRdb lists only in-frame clones, some missing. This table has some 250,000 clones, roughly 85% appearing once. CDR1 and CDR2 (germline): SEHNR, FQNEAQ (reference sequence). V gave up 8 bases and J gave up 1 base, with 8 bases separating them. The CDR3 covers 13 residues. The sequence was obtained from a woman aged 18-30 years with acute or convalescent COVID-19. The sequenced material came from peripheral blood. The rearrangement joins TRBV7-9 to TRBJ2-2; a weak D match, TRBD1 (5 bases). The CDR3 spells CASPDRNTGELFF. For the CDR3, the DNA is TGTGCCAGCCCAGACAGGAACACCGGGGAGCTGTTTTTT.